Presented here are 17 T cell receptor beta chains from one specimen sequenced in a study of blood T cell repertoires in COVID-19. Repertoires were generated with immunoSEQ multiplex PCR, while TCRdb's copy carries only in-frame clones and drops some. Of approximately 670,000 clones in the sample, just under 90% were seen once. The source material was peripheral blood. The receptors originated from a woman aged 18-29 years with acute or convalescent COVID-19.

This chain joins TRBV21-1 and TRBJ1-6. TRBV21-1 is shown as a pseudogene. This CDR3 has 12 residues. CDR3 loop: CASPLICSPLHF. As DNA, the CDR3 is TGTGCCAGCCCCCTTATCTGTTCACCCCTCCACTTT.

The rearrangement joins TRBV19 to TRBJ2-6, with D hard to call. Looked up from germline, CDR1 is LNHDA and CDR2 is SQIVND (reference sequence). Trimming took off 5 bases at V and 0 bases at J, with 17 bases between the two ends. The CDR3 covers 18 residues. The CDR3 loop is CASSPLYRRNSGANVLTF. For the CDR3, the DNA is TGTGCCAGTAGTCCTCTTTACAGACGGAACTCTGGGGCCAACGTCCTGACTTTC.

This chain links TRBV4-3 with TRBJ2-2; 11 bases map to TRBD1. After removal of 0 bases from V and 7 bases from J, the junction contained 7 bases not matched to a gene. This CDR3 has 17 amino acids. CDR1 is LGHNA, CDR2 YSLEER, per germline. The CDR3 loop reads CASSQDRGTGGGGELFF. In nucleotides, the CDR3 is TGCGCCAGCAGCCAAGATCGGGGGACAGGGGGAGGCGGGGAGCTGTTTTTT.

The V gene is TRBV6-5, the J gene TRBJ1-1; D gene ambiguous. The CDR3 runs 14 residues. With 8 bases removed from V and 4 bases from J, the gap between germline ends came to 17 bases. CDR1 is MNHEY and CDR2 is SVGAGI in the germline V gene. The CDR3 DNA sequence: TGTGCCAGCTGTCTAACTTGGTCGGGCACTGAAGCTTTCTTT. Amino acid sequence: CASCLTWSGTEAFF.

To note about this clone: The same CDR3 also results from other DNA sequences found in this sample. This chain links TRBV3-1 (or the pseudogene TRBV3-2) with TRBJ1-1; D remains ambiguous. CDR1 and CDR2 from the germline V gene are LGHDT and YNNKEL (reference sequence). Trimming took 3 bases from V and 1 from J, leaving 9 bases between them. The CDR3 covers 14 residues. The CDR3: CASSHPTENTEAFF. As DNA, the CDR3 is TGTGCCAGCAGCCACCCCACAGAGAACACTGAAGCTTTCTTT.

The DNA for the CDR3 is TGTGCCAGTAGTTCGGACTACGACTACGAGCAGTACTTC. As protein: CASSSDYDYEQYF. The chain recombines TRBV19 with TRBJ2-7; tentatively, D is TRBD2 (6 bases). Germline assignment: CDR1 LNHDA and CDR2 SQIVND (reference sequence). Trimming took off 5 bases at V and 3 bases at J, with 11 bases between the two ends. The CDR3 runs 13 residues.

The J gene is TRBJ2-3, the V gene TRBV15; 9 bases fit TRBD2. Looked up from germline, CDR1 is LNHNV and CDR2 is YYDKDF (reference sequence). With 0 bases clipped from V and 2 bases from J, the junction kept 6 bases outside the gene matches. CDR3 length equals 17 residues. CDR3 in DNA: TGTGCCACCAGCAGAGATTCGAGCGGGGGGCCCACAGATACGCAGTATTTT. It translates to CATSRDSSGGPTDTQYF.

The chain is built from TRBV19 and TRBJ1-2; D ambiguous. This CDR3 is 16 amino acids long. Germline loops: CDR1 LNHDA, CDR2 SQIVND (reference sequence). V lost 7 bases, J lost 1 base, and 19 bases lay in between. The CDR3 nucleotides read TGTGCCAGTACCCCATATCCGGGAGAGCATAACTATGGCTACACCTTC. Its translation: CASTPYPGEHNYGYTF.

Only one count was recorded for this clone. The rearrangement uses TRBV5-8 and TRBJ1-5, with TRBD1 as a possible D gene (6 bases). The ends were cut back, 5 bases at V and 3 bases at J, with 12 bases in the middle. Germline V CDR1 and CDR2: SGHTS, YDEGEE. The CDR3 length is 14 residues. The CDR3: CASSLDRSNQPQHF. The CDR3, as DNA: TGTGCCAGCAGTCTAGACAGGTCCAATCAGCCCCAGCATTTT.

The chain is built from TRBV24-1 and TRBJ2-1; TRBD2 might be the D (5 bases). This CDR3 comprises 15 residues. Germline-derived CDR1 and CDR2 are KGHDR and SFDVKD. V lost 2 bases to trimming and J lost 2 bases, with 9 bases between them. CDR3 nucleotides: TGTGCCACCAGTGATTCGGAGGTCCCCTACAATGAGCAGTTCTTC. Translating it yields CATSDSEVPYNEQFF.

This clone was counted once. J is TRBJ1-2 and V is TRBV4-3; D remains unclear. This CDR3 contains 15 residues. The V end lost 0 bases, the J end lost 0 bases, and 8 bases lay between the germline ends. The germline gives CDR1 LGHNA, CDR2 YSLEER. This CDR3 reads CASSQDERANYGYTF. In DNA, the CDR3 is TGCGCCAGCAGCCAAGATGAACGCGCTAACTATGGCTACACCTTC.

This chain joins TRBV27 and TRBJ1-5; D is unresolved. The CDR3 is 17 amino acids. Germline V CDR1 and CDR2: MNHEY, SMNVEV (reference sequence). As DNA, the CDR3 is TGTTGCCAGCGCCCGGGAGAGGGAGGATATAGCAATCAGCCCCAGCATTTT. Translation: CCQRPGEGGYSNQPQHF.

A note on this clone: At the DNA level, this CDR3 is encoded by other sequences in the same sample as well. The gene calls are TRBV5-1 and TRBJ1-1, with TRBD1 matching 8 bases. Germline-derived CDR1 and CDR2 are SGHRS and YFSETQ. V lost 4 bases and J lost 1; bases outside the gene matches: 3. This CDR3 is 14 amino acids long. CDR3 loop: CASSPGTGNTEAFF. The CDR3 region has the DNA TGCGCCAGCAGCCCCGGGACAGGGAACACTGAAGCTTTCTTT.

This sequence joins TRBV7-9 and TRBJ2-3; TRBD2 matches 13 bases. V lost 6 bases to trimming and J lost 4 bases; unmatched junction nucleotides: 4. This CDR3 contains 15 residues. Germline V gene data show CDR1 as SEHNR and CDR2 as FQNEAQ (reference sequence). This CDR3 reads CASRALAGGPDTQYF. The CDR3 bases are TGTGCCAGCAGAGCACTAGCGGGGGGGCCAGATACGCAGTATTTT.

The CDR3 sequence: CASSQAEGTGYSNQPQHF. The CDR3 DNA is TGCGCCAGCAGCCAAGCCGAGGGTACAGGGTATAGCAATCAGCCCCAGCATTTT. V gene TRBV4-3 combines with J gene TRBJ1-5; D might be TRBD1 (6 bases). V lost 1 base and J lost 0, with 16 bases in between. In germline, CDR1 is LGHNA, CDR2 YSLEER. This CDR3 contains 18 residues.

This clone was found once. Other nucleotide sequences in the sample specify the same CDR3. The chain couples TRBV24-1 to TRBJ1-3; a possible D gene is TRBD1 (6 bases). The V end was cut by 3 bases, the J end by 2 bases, with 10 bases between. The CDR3 loop spans 15 amino acids. Germline assignment: CDR1 KGHDR and CDR2 SFDVKD. The CDR3 sequence: CATSDPTGTGNTIYF. DNA for the CDR3: TGTGCCACCAGTGATCCCACAGGGACTGGAAACACCATATATTTT.

This chain connects TRBV24-1 to TRBJ1-2, with D possibly matching TRBD1 (6 bases). CDR3 length: 14 amino acids. Trimming took 7 bases from V and 6 from J, leaving 17 bases between them. Germline V lookup: CDR1 KGHDR, CDR2 SFDVKD. The CDR3 bases are TGTGCCACCAGCGGAACAGGGACCTCTAATGGCTACACCTTC. As protein: CATSGTGTSNGYTF.